This TCR beta chain comes out of a study of siplizumab effects on memory and regulatory T cells. Generated by immunoSEQ multiplex PCR, the TCRdb table keeps only in-frame clones and is missing some. The repertoire includes roughly 100,000 clones, roughly 90% of them detected once, and roughly 1.1% sits in the top ten. Of note for this clone: Its antigen remains unidentified.

The study, taken as a whole, reports: The authors mapped only a minor fraction of alloreactive clones to unstimulated subsets. Naive or memory phenotype assignment was not possible for roughly 75-97% of proliferating CD4+ or CD8+ clones. In siplizumab conditions, mappable alloreactive CD4+ clones averaged approximately 75% Treg-derived, against approximately 27% in controls. Naive T cells, seemingly more diverse than memory cells, seemed major alloresponse contributors.

Germline V gene sequence: CDR1 SGHRS, CDR2 YFSETQ. Trimming left V 0 bases short and J 3 bases short, with 6 bases between. CDR3 size: 13 residues. V usage is TRBV5-1 and J usage is TRBJ2-5; D remains unclear. This TCR derives from a human donor in good health. The sequenced sample consisted of CD4+ T cells sorted from blood. Written as DNA, the CDR3 is TGCGCCAGCAGCTTGGGCCCAGAAGAGACCCAGTACTTC. Its protein product is CASSLGPEETQYF.